Reported below is one T cell receptor beta chain. These data come from a study of blood T cell repertoires in COVID-19. Background on the study: There were acute and convalescent COVID-19 samples, and they came from the United States, Italy and Spain. Sources were T cells, B-cell-depleted T cells, or PBMCs; the material itself was cDNA or gDNA.

Per the original data handling: Estimation of nucleated cell counts relied on the amplification of reference gene primers. Measured with immunoSEQ multiplex PCR; TCRdb has only the in-frame clones, and not every one. That table furnishes V, J and clone size, whereas the DNA furnished D and trimming. The table lists 170,000 or so clones, 80% to 90% of them singletons. The ends lost 6 bases at V and 8 bases at J; junction bases unmatched: 10. Germline V lookup: CDR1 WSHSY, CDR2 SAAADI. The CDR3 contains 14 residues. The chain combines TRBV10-2 with TRBJ1-2; 9 bases line up with TRBD1. Sequencing was performed on peripheral blood. The source of this sequence is a man over 45 with active or convalescent COVID-19. The CDR3 protein is CASSWGQGNEGYTF. Here the CDR3 DNA reads TGCGCCAGCAGCTGGGGACAGGGTAATGAGGGCTACACCTTC.